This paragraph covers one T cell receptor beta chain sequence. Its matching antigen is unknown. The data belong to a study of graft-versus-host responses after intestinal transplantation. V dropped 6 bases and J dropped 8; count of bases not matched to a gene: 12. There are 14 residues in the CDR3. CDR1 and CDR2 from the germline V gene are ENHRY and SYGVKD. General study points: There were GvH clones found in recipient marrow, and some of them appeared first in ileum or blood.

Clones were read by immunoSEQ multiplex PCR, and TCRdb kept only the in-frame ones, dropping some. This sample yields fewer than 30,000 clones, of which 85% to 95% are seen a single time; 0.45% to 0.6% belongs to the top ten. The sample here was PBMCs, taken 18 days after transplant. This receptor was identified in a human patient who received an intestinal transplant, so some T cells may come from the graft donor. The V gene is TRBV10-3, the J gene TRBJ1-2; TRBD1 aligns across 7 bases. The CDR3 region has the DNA TGTGCCATCAGATTGCCCTCAGGGGGGGGAGGCTACACCTTC. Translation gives CAIRLPSGGGGYTF.